This entry features one T cell receptor beta chain sequence. This specimen comes from a study of PD-1 blockade in classical Hodgkin lymphoma. Sample time point: cycle 4 day 1 (C4D1), after five to seven weeks of nivolumab. The patients all showed relapse after autologous stem cell transplantation, while their brentuximab vedotin exposure varied. Magnetic negative selection, applied to thawed PBMCs, was used to isolate the CD8+ T cells. Only in-frame clones appear in the TCRdb table, and some are missing; sequencing was by immunoSEQ multiplex PCR. This sample has roughly 20,000 clones, with around 84% found just once. The sequence was collected from a human donor with classical Hodgkin lymphoma. The sequencing used CD8+ T cells from blood, collected before the fourth cycle of nivolumab.

CDR3 region: CASSLGTAYGYTF. As DNA, the CDR3 is TGTGCCAGCAGCTTGGGGACAGCCTATGGCTACACCTTC. The genes are TRBV5-8 and TRBJ1-2, with D maybe TRBD1 (6 bases). Germline V gene lookup returns CDR1 SGHTS and CDR2 YDEGEE. CDR3 length: 13 residues. V was cut by 0 bases and J by 4 bases, with 7 bases left in between.